Sequencing of this TCR beta chain was carried out in a study of spatial heterogeneity in lung cancer (dated by TCRdb to about 2019). About the full investigation: Beta-chain transcripts were consistently detected in greater numbers than alpha-chain transcripts, which likely reflected higher beta-chain transcript abundance. In the raw uncorrected reads, each unique combination of TCR and UMI appeared on average more than ten times. TCR alpha and beta repertoires were quantitatively compared across multiple tumor regions, matched nontumor lung and blood in non-small cell lung cancer. TCR repertoire features were related to nonsynonymous mutation counts determined by whole-exome sequencing of tumor tissue. At surgery, both alpha and beta chains were TCR-sequenced in under 250 tumor regions, 64 matched nontumor lung samples and some 60 PBMC samples.

The time point label for this specimen denotes: sample taken at primary tumor resection. For TCR sequencing, whole RNA was extracted from tumor and nontumor lung tissue, or from cryopreserved PBMC samples, and no cell sorting was done. Samples were obtained from 65 to 90 patients with early-stage, untreated non-small cell lung cancer from the lung TRACERx cohort. A patient was chosen for TCR sequencing only when enough RNA was available from at least two tumor regions. CDR1 and CDR2 are read off the germline V gene as SNHLY and FYNNEI. V loses 6 bases of germline sequence and J loses 7 bases, and the interval between the two ends is 12 bases. The CDR3, from cysteine to phenylalanine, totals 12 residues. CDR3 DNA is the only sequence kept; it has 36 bases, read in frame from the first base. The library was built by means of 5' RACE. The listed sequencing device is NextSeq 500. To allow correction of PCR and sequencing errors, the TCR library protocol tagged every TCR cDNA molecule with a unique molecular identifier. Per the authors' processing: TCR identification, UMI-based error correction and CDR3 extraction were all carried out with Decombinator tools. TCRs above a frequency of 2 per 1,000, corresponding to the top 1% of the tumor frequency distribution, were defined as expanded. Renyi diversity was calculated using the R vegan package after each repertoire was subsampled 100 times to 5,000 TCRs. CDR3 similarity networks were built from amino acid triplet string-kernel similarity, with CDR3s being connected when pairwise similarity was above 0.82. TCRdb cleaned the public reads at Q25 with fastp, built clones with MiXCR and kept in-frame beta chains. Every CDR3 protein is listed once, alongside the most common genes and DNA of its rows. The V and J calls were determined by TCRdb, not by the authors. Here the sample has approximately 47,000 distinct CDR3 sequences; about 7.4% occur a single time. The ten largest clones capture about 13% of the sample.

Study-wide findings and limitations: Ubiquitous expanded tumor TCRs showed up in blood more often at tumor resection than at routine follow-up. Confirming at a functional level the hypothesis that regional TCRs recognize regional mutations was considered to require additional single-cell paired TCR alpha and beta sequencing.

This clonotype was detected ten times or more. Its antigen remains unidentified. The input lacks base qualities; no much larger clone sits a single base away. The TCR was taken from a female donor with early-stage non-small cell lung cancer. Sequencing used PBMCs, obtained at surgery. The sequence is built from TRBV2 and TRBJ1-2, with TRBD1 tentatively as D gene (6 bases match). The CDR3 region: CASSQQGTGYTF. The nucleotide sequence is TGTGCCAGCAGCCAACAGGGAACTGGCTACACCTTC.